The 26 T cell receptor beta chains below come from one sample, sequenced in a study of blood T cell repertoires in COVID-19. Using immunoSEQ multiplex PCR, the repertoire was profiled, and TCRdb retains in-frame clones only, with some absent. The sample includes roughly 130,000 clones, 70% to 80% of them seen just once. The sequenced material came from peripheral blood. Receptors originate from a man aged 60 to 69 with acute or convalescent COVID-19.

V gene TRBV27 combines with J gene TRBJ2-3; D gene ambiguous. V lost 2 bases to trimming and J lost 4 bases, with 10 bases between them. Germline V gives CDR1 MNHEY, CDR2 SMNVEV (reference sequence). The CDR3 has 14 residues. Written as DNA, the CDR3 is TGTGCCAGCAGTTTACAGGCTATCCCAGATACGCAGTATTTT. This sequence encodes CASSLQAIPDTQYF.

The V gene is TRBV7-2, the J gene TRBJ2-7; 16 nucleotides agree with TRBD2. J was trimmed by 5 bases and V by 5 bases; bases with no gene match: 6. From germline, CDR1 is SGHTA and CDR2 FQGNSA. The CDR3 extends over 16 amino acids. CDR3 in DNA: TGTGCCAGCAGCGCCGGGACTAGCGGGAGGGCCCACGAGCAGTACTTC. As protein: CASSAGTSGRAHEQYF.

The chain joins TRBV28 to TRBJ2-5; 7 bases align to TRBD2. The CDR3 length is 14 residues. Germline CDR1 reads MDHEN; CDR2 reads SYDVKM. V trimming: 4 bases; J trimming: 4 bases; junction bases outside the gene matches: 6. The CDR3 DNA sequence: TGTGCCAGCAGTTCCGGGGGGAATGCAGAGACCCAGTACTTC. Encoded protein: CASSSGGNAETQYF. Drawing the rest from reference TRBV28 and TRBJ2-5, the complete variable domain is DVKVTQSSRYLVKRTGEKVFLECVQDMDHENMFWYRQDPGLGLRLIYFSYDVKMKEKGDIPEGYSVSREKKERFSLILESASTNQTSMYLCASSSGGNAETQYFGPGTRLLVL.

This sequence joins TRBV5-1 and TRBJ2-3; 11 nucleotides align to TRBD2. The germline V gene encodes CDR1 SGHRS and CDR2 YFSETQ. The CDR3 has 14 amino acids. The ends lost 3 bases at V and 6 bases at J; junction bases unmatched: 3. CDR3 nucleotide sequence: TGCGCCAGCAGCTCGGGACTAGCGGTGGATACGCAGTATTTT. It yields the protein CASSSGLAVDTQYF.

The V and J genes are TRBV28 and TRBJ1-2; 10 nucleotides align to TRBD1. V shed 6 bases and J 8 bases; nucleotides not matched to a gene: 12. Germline CDR1 and CDR2: MDHEN and SYDVKM. The CDR3 spans 15 residues. CDR3 loop: CASSGTGTGARGYTF. The CDR3 bases are TGTGCCAGCAGCGGTACCGGGACAGGGGCCCGAGGCTACACCTTC.

This chain links TRBV7-6 with TRBJ2-2; unclear D gene. Trimming removed 2 bases from V and 0 bases from J, with 10 bases in between. Germline values: CDR1 SGHVS, CDR2 FNYEAQ. CDR3 size: 16 residues. CDR3 amino acids: CASSLIPGSNTGELFF. The CDR3 DNA follows: TGTGCCAGCAGCTTAATTCCGGGTTCGAACACCGGGGAGCTGTTTTTT.

The genes are TRBV24-1 and TRBJ2-2; tentative D call: TRBD2 (5 bases). Germline CDR1 reads KGHDR; CDR2 reads SFDVKD. The CDR3 has 16 amino acids. V was pared by 4 bases and J by 1 base, with 12 bases between. CDR3 coding DNA: TGTGCCACCAGTGACCCCCATCGGGGGAACACCGGGGAGCTGTTTTTT. It translates to CATSDPHRGNTGELFF.

This rearrangement joins TRBV10-1 to TRBJ1-5, with D unresolved. Germline V gene lookup returns CDR1 WNHNN and CDR2 SYGVQD (reference sequence). This CDR3 comprises 14 residues. Trimming left V 4 bases short and J 5 bases short, with 12 bases between. The CDR3 bases are TGCGCCAGCAGTGCCTCCAATGAGGATCAGCCCCAGCATTTT. This codes for CASSASNEDQPQHF.

The chain combines TRBV4-3 with TRBJ1-4, with 11 bases that match TRBD1. The length of the CDR3 is 14 residues. From germline, CDR1 is LGHNA and CDR2 YSLEER. Trimming cost V 2 bases and J 10 bases; bases outside gene matches: 3. The DNA of the CDR3 is TGCGCCAGCAGCCAAAGGGGACAGGGGGGAAAACTGTTTTTT. It is translated as CASSQRGQGGKLFF.

The genes are TRBV27 and TRBJ1-2; TRBD1 agrees at 7 bases. V gave up 4 bases and J gave up 4 bases; unmatched junction bases: 6. Germline V CDR1 and CDR2: MNHEY, SMNVEV (reference sequence). The CDR3 consists of 14 residues. The CDR3 here is CASSSRGRLYGYTF. The CDR3 DNA follows: TGTGCCAGCAGTTCAAGGGGGCGGCTCTATGGCTACACCTTC.

This clone came up once. This chain joins TRBV28 and TRBJ2-2; TRBD2 matches 12 bases. The V gene end was trimmed by 4 bases and the J gene end by 5 bases; junction bases not matched to a gene: 11. Germline-derived CDR1 and CDR2 are MDHEN and SYDVKM. This CDR3 spans 18 amino acids. In DNA form, the CDR3 reads TGTGCCAGCAGTTCCGCATCCTCTAGCGGGAGGGCAACCGGGGAGCTGTTTTTT. Translating gives CASSSASSSGRATGELFF.

This chain joins TRBV29-1 and TRBJ1-3, with D tentatively TRBD1 (5 bases). Trimming took 4 bases from V and 4 from J, leaving 8 bases between them. Germline assignment: CDR1 SQVTM and CDR2 ANQGSEA. This CDR3 is built from 12 residues. The CDR3 region has the DNA TGCAGCGTTGGCCACAGGGGAAACACCATATATTTT. As protein: CSVGHRGNTIYF. The full variable domain, completed using reference TRBV29-1 and TRBJ1-3, is SAVISQKPSRDICQRGTSLTIQCQVDSQVTMMFWYRQQPGQSLTLIATANQGSEATYESGFVIDKFPISRPNLTFSTLTVSNMSPEDSSIYLCSVGHRGNTIYFGEGSWLTVV.

Ten or more counts support this clone. The chain uses TRBV7-2 and TRBJ2-5; TRBD2 aligns across 7 bases. J lost 4 bases, V lost 0 bases, and 11 bases had no gene match. The germline V gene has CDR1 SGHTA and CDR2 FQGNSA. This CDR3 has 17 amino acids. The CDR3 region is CASSLAEGGLVGETQYF. For the CDR3, the DNA is TGTGCCAGCAGCTTAGCGGAGGGAGGGCTGGTTGGAGAGACCCAGTACTTC.

This clone has only one observation. The chain combines TRBV6-5 with TRBJ2-2; 9 nucleotides match TRBD1. V lost 7 bases, J lost 5 bases, and 5 bases stayed unmatched. Germline CDR1 is MNHEY and CDR2 is SVGAGI. This CDR3 has 14 amino acids. This CDR3 is CASKWTGETGELFF. Here the CDR3 DNA reads TGTGCCAGCAAATGGACAGGGGAGACCGGGGAGCTGTTTTTT.

This chain links TRBV9 with TRBJ2-2; no reliable D call. The V end was cut by 4 bases, the J end by 7 bases, with 8 bases between. This CDR3 contains 12 residues. Germline assignment: CDR1 SGDLS and CDR2 YYNGEE. The CDR3 coding sequence is TGTGCCAGCAGCCGCGTCGACGGGGAGCTGTTTTTT. Translated: CASSRVDGELFF.

The gene calls are TRBV6-2 or TRBV6-3 and TRBJ2-7; tentatively, D is TRBD1 (6 bases). This CDR3 is built from 15 residues. V lost 0 bases, J lost 4 bases, and 13 bases lay in between. The germline gives CDR1 MNHEY, CDR2 SVGEGT. The CDR3 DNA reads as TGTGCCAGCAGTTACTCGAGGGGGACCAAATACGAGCAGTACTTC. Translated, it gives CASSYSRGTKYEQYF.

The V call is TRBV7-2, the J call TRBJ1-5; a possible D gene is TRBD1 (5 bases). The germline V gene encodes CDR1 SGHTA and CDR2 FQGNSA. CDR3 length: 16 amino acids. Trimming took 8 bases from V and 0 from J, leaving 17 bases between them. The CDR3 DNA follows: TGTGCCAGCCGCCAGGGAGGGGCGAGTAGCAATCAGCCCCAGCATTTT. Residues: CASRQGGASSNQPQHF.

The chain couples TRBV5-5 to TRBJ1-2, with no clear D. The CDR3 extends over 14 amino acids. Germline V gene sequence: CDR1 SGHKS, CDR2 YYEKEE (reference sequence). Trimming stripped 3 bases from V and 1 base from J, with 10 bases between. The CDR3 region is CASSSAGNNYGYTF. The CDR3 bases are TGTGCCAGCAGCTCCGCGGGGAATAACTATGGCTACACCTTC.

The sample holds one count of this clone. The genes are TRBV7-9 and TRBJ2-7, with D maybe TRBD2 (5 bases). In germline, CDR1 is SEHNR, CDR2 FQNEAQ (reference sequence). Between the trimmed V and J ends, which lost 4 bases and 1 base, there was a span of 11 bases. The CDR3 is 14 amino acids. The CDR3 sequence: CASSWRSVSYEQYF. Here the CDR3 DNA reads TGTGCCAGCAGCTGGAGGTCGGTATCCTACGAGCAGTACTTC. The full variable domain, with the rest looked up from reference TRBV7-9 and TRBJ2-7, is DTGVSQNPRHKITKRGQNVTFRCDPISEHNRLYWYRQTLGQGPEFLTYFQNEAQLEKSRLLSDRFSAERPKGSFSTLEIQRTEQGDSAMYLCASSWRSVSYEQYFGPGTRLTVT.

The chain uses TRBV27 and TRBJ2-7; the match to TRBD2 covers 10 bases. V dropped 4 bases and J dropped 0; count of bases not matched to a gene: 6. CDR3 length equals 16 residues. Germline CDR1 MNHEY, CDR2 SMNVEV (reference sequence). The CDR3 nucleotides read TGTGCCAGCAGTTCGCTATTAGCGGGGGGCTCCTACGAGCAGTACTTC. This sequence encodes CASSSLLAGGSYEQYF.

The rearrangement links TRBV5-1 to TRBJ1-2; D might be TRBD1 (6 bases). CDR1 and CDR2 (germline): SGHRS, YFSETQ. The CDR3 has 11 residues. V was trimmed by 7 bases and J by 6 bases, leaving 10 bases between them. In DNA form, the CDR3 reads TGCGCCAGCGGATGGACAGATGGCTACACCTTC. Residues: CASGWTDGYTF.

The chain combines TRBV11-3 with TRBJ2-1; TRBD2 matches at 9 bases. CDR1 SGHNT and CDR2 YENEEA come from the germline V gene. The CDR3 contains 15 residues. Trimming took 3 bases from V and 5 from J; bases not matched to a gene: 5. In DNA form, the CDR3 reads TGTGCCAGCAGCTTGGGTCTAGCGGGGAACAATGAGCAGTTCTTC. This sequence encodes CASSLGLAGNNEQFF.

This sequence joins TRBV7-2 and TRBJ2-1; 9 nucleotides agree with TRBD2. The V gene's germline CDR1 is SGHTA and CDR2 FQGNSA. CDR3 length: 18 amino acids. V trimming: 5 bases; J trimming: 10 bases; junction bases outside the gene matches: 21. The chain's CDR3 is CASSLSALAGPFLGEQFF. In DNA form, the CDR3 reads TGTGCCAGCAGCCTTAGCGCTCTAGCGGGACCTTTCCTAGGGGAGCAGTTCTTC.

This chain connects TRBV9 to TRBJ1-2, with 8 bases lining up with TRBD1. Germline V gene sequence: CDR1 SGDLS, CDR2 YYNGEE. V shed 0 bases, J shed 5 bases, and the junction held 6 bases outside the gene matches. This CDR3 has 15 amino acids. CDR3 sequence reads: CASSVEQGAGYGYTF. CDR3 sequence (DNA): TGTGCCAGCAGCGTAGAGCAGGGGGCTGGGTATGGCTACACCTTC.

The chain employs TRBV19 and TRBJ1-3, with 8 bases aligning to TRBD1. The CDR3 runs 13 residues. Germline V CDR1 and CDR2: LNHDA, SQIVND (reference sequence). V dropped 10 bases and J dropped 2; count of bases not matched to a gene: 4. The CDR3 here is CAISTGAGNTIYF. In DNA form, the CDR3 reads TGTGCCATTTCGACAGGGGCTGGAAACACCATATATTTT. Complete variable domain (other parts from reference TRBV19 and TRBJ1-3): DGGITQSPKYLFRKEGQNVTLSCEQNLNHDAMYWYRQDPGQGLRLIYYSQIVNDFQKGDIAEGYSVSREKKESFPLTVTSAQKNPTAFYLCAISTGAGNTIYFGEGSWLTVV.

The chain uses TRBV28 and TRBJ1-1; 9 bases align to TRBD1. V lost 9 bases to trimming and J lost 1 base; unmatched junction nucleotides: 9. The CDR3 contains 15 residues. In germline, CDR1 is MDHEN, CDR2 SYDVKM. The CDR3 protein is CASLQGAAGNTEAFF. CDR3 DNA sequence: TGTGCCAGTTTACAGGGGGCCGCTGGGAACACTGAAGCTTTCTTT.